The next 17 T cell receptor beta chains were all read from a single sample in a study of STAT5B mutations in CD4+ large granular lymphocyte leukemia. Sequencing used immunoSEQ multiplex PCR; TCRdb keeps in-frame clones, though not all of them. In the table there are fewer than 40,000 clones, less than 85% of which are singletons. The material sequenced was CD4+ T cells from blood buffy coats. These TCRs come from a human donor in good health.

The chain links TRBV7-2 to TRBJ2-3; D possibly corresponds to TRBD2 (5 bases). The CDR3 is 14 residues long. Per germline, CDR1 SGHTA and CDR2 FQGNSA. V was cut by 4 bases and J by 5 bases, with 13 bases left in between. This chain's CDR3 is CASSYGPGKDTQYF. The CDR3 DNA reads as TGTGCCAGCAGCTATGGTCCGGGAAAAGATACGCAGTATTTT.

The chain is built from TRBV5-1 and TRBJ2-2; tentatively, D is TRBD2 (5 bases). Germline CDR1 and CDR2: SGHRS and YFSETQ. Deletions cut 7 bases from V and 0 bases from J, with 16 bases between. The CDR3 spans 16 residues. In nucleotides, the CDR3 is TGCGCCAGCGAGGGTGGAGCACGGACGAACACCGGGGAGCTGTTTTTT. It yields the protein CASEGGARTNTGELFF. Full variable domain (outside the CDR3, taken from reference TRBV5-1 and TRBJ2-2): KAGVTQTPRYLIKTRGQQVTLSCSPISGHRSVSWYQQTPGQGLQFLFEYFSETQRNKGNFPGRFSGRQFSNSRSEMNVSTLELGDSALYLCASEGGARTNTGELFFGEGSRLTVL.

The CDR3 region has the DNA TGCGCCAGCAGCTTGCGGTCAGGGGCCAACCCTCGGCATGAGCAGTTCTTC. Its protein product is CASSLRSGANPRHEQFF. The gene calls are TRBV5-1 and TRBJ2-1, with D perhaps matching TRBD1 (6 bases). This CDR3 contains 17 residues. Germline CDR1 SGHRS, CDR2 YFSETQ. V lost 1 base and J 8 bases, leaving 22 bases between the germline ends.

The chain is built from TRBV6-5 and TRBJ1-1, with 10 nucleotides matching TRBD1. The CDR3 covers 14 residues. Unmatched junction bases numbered 7, after V lost 6 bases and J lost 6 bases. Germline V gene sequence: CDR1 MNHEY, CDR2 SVGAGI. The CDR3 DNA is TGTGCCAGCAGCCGCCGGACAGGGGGGGCTGAAGCTTTCTTT. This codes for CASSRRTGGAEAFF.

The chain combines TRBV7-2 with TRBJ2-3, with 8 bases fitting TRBD1. The CDR3 has 16 residues. V was pared by 5 bases and J by 5 bases, with 12 bases of the junction left unmatched. Germline CDR1 and CDR2: SGHTA and FQGNSA. In DNA form, the CDR3 reads TGTGCCAGCAGCCAATCCTTGACAGGGGTGCAAGATACGCAGTATTTT. Amino acid sequence: CASSQSLTGVQDTQYF. The full variable domain, rest sourced from reference TRBV7-2 and TRBJ2-3, is GAGVSQSPSNKVTEKGKDVELRCDPISGHTALYWYRQSLGQGLEFLIYFQGNSAPDKSGLPSDRFSAERTGGSVSTLTIQRTQQEDSAVYLCASSQSLTGVQDTQYFGPGTRLTVL.

The rearrangement joins TRBV19 to TRBJ1-6, with 7 bases aligning to TRBD1. Germline CDR1 reads LNHDA; CDR2 reads SQIVND (reference sequence). The CDR3 is made up of 17 amino acids. V shed 1 base and J 8 bases; nucleotides not matched to a gene: 11. CDR3 sequence: CASSIVLRDSSYSPLHF. Written as DNA, the CDR3 is TGTGCCAGTAGTATAGTACTCCGGGACAGCTCTTATTCACCCCTCCACTTT.

V and J are TRBV6-6 and TRBJ2-1; D ambiguous. The CDR3 has 14 residues. Deletions cut 10 bases from V and 0 bases from J, with 13 bases between. Germline CDR1 is MNHNY and CDR2 is SVGAGI (reference sequence). CDR3 region: CATRVVGSYNEQFF. As DNA, the CDR3 is TGTGCCACCCGGGTGGTGGGCTCCTACAATGAGCAGTTCTTC.

The genes are TRBV7-2 and TRBJ2-7; D is perhaps TRBD1 or TRBD2 (6 bases each). CDR3 length equals 14 residues. Germline V CDR1 and CDR2: SGHTA, FQGNSA. V gave up 3 bases and J gave up 6 bases, with 15 bases separating them. CDR3: CASSLRGALVEQYF. CDR3 nucleotides: TGTGCCAGCAGCTTGAGGGGGGCCCTTGTCGAGCAGTACTTC.

The chain couples TRBV6-1 to TRBJ1-2; no firm D call. The CDR3 sequence is 14 residues long. Trimming removed 2 bases at V and 4 bases at J, with 11 bases between. Germline lookup yields CDR1 MNHNS and CDR2 SASEGT. The CDR3 loop is CASSELNILYGYTF. The CDR3 bases are TGTGCCAGCAGTGAACTGAACATCCTCTATGGCTACACCTTC.

The chain joins TRBV19 to TRBJ1-1; the D is unclear. Trimming left V 7 bases short and J 1 base short, with 10 bases between. The CDR3 extends over 13 amino acids. Per germline, CDR1 LNHDA and CDR2 SQIVND (reference sequence). CDR3 bases: TGTGCCAGTATCGGGCAGACGAACACTGAAGCTTTCTTT. Protein product: CASIGQTNTEAFF.

The rearrangement joins TRBV9 to TRBJ2-3; unclear D gene. Germline CDR1 is SGDLS and CDR2 is YYNGEE. Trimming stripped 3 bases from V and 6 bases from J, with 11 bases between. The CDR3 has 13 residues. CDR3 DNA sequence: TGTGCCAGCAGCGGGCAAACCATCGATACGCAGTATTTT. Protein sequence: CASSGQTIDTQYF.

This sequence joins TRBV18 and TRBJ1-2; tentatively, D is TRBD1 (6 bases). V gave up 1 base and J gave up 0 bases, with 9 bases separating them. The CDR3 is 15 amino acids. CDR1 KGHSH and CDR2 LQKENI come from the germline V gene. CDR3 amino acids: CASSPLDSSNYGYTF. Written as DNA, the CDR3 is TGTGCCAGCTCACCACTGGACAGCTCTAACTATGGCTACACCTTC.

This clone occurred once. The chain has TRBV11-2 and TRBJ2-7, with D possibly called TRBD1 or TRBD2 (6 bases each). Germline CDR1 SGHAT, CDR2 FQNNGV. V lost 2 bases, J lost 4 bases, and 15 bases lay in between. The CDR3 is 15 residues long. CDR3 in DNA: TGTGCCAGCAGCTTAATTCCGGGGGCTGCGTACGAGCAGTACTTC. It specifies CASSLIPGAAYEQYF.

The rearrangement links TRBV5-4 to TRBJ2-5, with D unclear. The germline gives CDR1 SGHNT, CDR2 YYREEE (reference sequence). The CDR3 consists of 13 residues. V was clipped by 5 bases and J by 7 bases, with 15 bases between them. DNA for the CDR3: TGTGCCAGCAGATCGGACCGGGTTGGGACCCAGTACTTC. Protein sequence: CASRSDRVGTQYF.

The rearrangement links TRBV18 to TRBJ1-5; 8 bases line up with TRBD1. CDR1 and CDR2 from the germline V gene are KGHSH and LQKENI. The V and J ends lost 5 bases and 1 base, in that order; junction bases with no gene match: 7. The CDR3 is made up of 16 amino acids. The CDR3 DNA reads TGTGCCAGCTCAACAGGGGGTTATTCGAGCAATCAGCCCCAGCATTTT. Protein: CASSTGGYSSNQPQHF.

The chain carries TRBV10-3 and TRBJ2-5; D gene ambiguous. The CDR3 is 12 amino acids. V lost 10 bases and J lost 1, with 10 bases in between. CDR1 ENHRY and CDR2 SYGVKD come from the germline V gene. The CDR3 sequence: CANRTIQETQYF. The DNA of the CDR3 is TGTGCCAACCGGACCATCCAAGAGACCCAGTACTTC.

The chain carries TRBV29-1 and TRBJ1-2; unclear D gene. CDR3 length: 12 residues. Germline assignment: CDR1 SQVTM and CDR2 ANQGSEA. Trimming took 8 bases from V and 4 from J, leaving 14 bases between them. The CDR3 region has the DNA TGCAGCATCGACATAGGGAGCTATGGCTACACCTTC. It codes for CSIDIGSYGYTF.